Each of the 6 T cell receptor beta chains below was sequenced from the same sample in a study of blood T cell repertoires in COVID-19. Method: immunoSEQ multiplex PCR; TCRdb's copy keeps in-frame clones and lacks some. The data show under 500,000 clones, roughly nine tenths seen once. Source material: PBMCs or T cells enriched from blood (not recorded which). The receptors here all came from a woman aged 18-29 years with acute COVID-19.

The chain combines TRBV5-1 with TRBJ1-6, with D perhaps TRBD1 (5 bases). Trimming shortened V by 4 bases and J by 10 bases, and 15 bases separated the two germline ends. This CDR3 is built from 14 residues. Germline V gene sequence: CDR1 SGHRS, CDR2 YFSETQ. The CDR3 DNA follows: TGCGCCAGCAGCCCATCATGGAGGGGATCACCCCTCCACTTT. Translated, it gives CASSPSWRGSPLHF.

CDR3 region: CAISETDRQNQPQHF. Here the CDR3 DNA reads TGTGCCATCAGTGAGACGGACAGGCAGAATCAGCCCCAGCATTTT. This rearrangement joins TRBV10-3 to TRBJ1-5; 7 bases align to TRBD1. Unmatched junction bases numbered 5, after V lost 2 bases and J lost 4 bases. The CDR3 sequence is 15 residues long. Germline V lookup: CDR1 ENHRY, CDR2 SYGVKD.

This chain connects TRBV28 to TRBJ1-2; maybe TRBD1 (6 bases). The germline V gene encodes CDR1 MDHEN and CDR2 SYDVKM. Trimming stripped 4 bases from V and 4 bases from J, with 7 bases between. The CDR3 totals 12 residues. The CDR3 sequence is CASSSDSYGYTF. As DNA, the CDR3 is TGTGCCAGCAGTTCGGACAGCTATGGCTACACCTTC.

This rearrangement joins TRBV4-1 to TRBJ1-1, with 7 bases aligning to TRBD1. The V segment lost 0 bases and the J segment 11 bases; nucleotides outside the gene matches: 6. The CDR3 is 13 residues long. Germline V gene lookup returns CDR1 MGHRA and CDR2 YSYEKL. The CDR3 DNA sequence: TGCGCCAGCAGCCAAGATTGGGGACAGAAGGCTTTCTTT. Translated: CASSQDWGQKAFF.

J is TRBJ1-5 and V is TRBV3-1 (or the pseudogene TRBV3-2); 8 positions agree with TRBD1. V was clipped by 4 bases and J by 3 bases; unmatched bases: 11. In germline, CDR1 is LGHDT, CDR2 YNNKEL (reference sequence). The length of the CDR3 is 17 residues. This chain's CDR3 is CASSLTGAQCLNQPQHF. CDR3 sequence (DNA): TGTGCCAGCAGCCTGACAGGGGCCCAATGTCTCAATCAGCCCCAGCATTTT.

This clone was counted only a few times. The J gene is TRBJ1-1, the V gene TRBV18; 7 bases map to TRBD1. The CDR3 runs 15 residues. Germline V gives CDR1 KGHSH, CDR2 LQKENI. Trimming at V came to 8 bases and at J to 0 bases, leaving 9 bases not matched to a gene. The CDR3 bases are TGTGCCAGCCTCCGGGACAGACTCATGAACACTGAAGCTTTCTTT. This gives the protein CASLRDRLMNTEAFF.